This TCR beta chain was recorded in a study of type 1 and type 2 diabetes patients. Study-wide context: Magnetic bead positive selection isolated CD4+ or CD8+ T cells from PBMCs. A total of around 20 million paired-end reads came from the whole study. Whole-study findings and limits: A median of one highly-expanded CD4+ clone, covering 3% to 4% of reads, occurred in type 2 diabetes.

Of note for this clonotype: Its antigen remains unknown.

Genomic DNA was the PCR template. A primer set of 30 forward and 13 reverse primers amplified the CDR3. MiXCR, run by TCRdb on the multiplex PCR reads, gives a single entry per CDR3 protein. The sample yields around 300,000 distinct CDR3 sequences, around 50% seen once. The CDR3 has 12 residues. V was cut by 6 bases and J by 5 bases, with 11 bases left in between. Germline V gene lookup returns CDR1 MGHDK and CDR2 SYGVNS. This sequence joins TRBV25-1 and TRBJ2-7; D may be TRBD1 or TRBD2 (5 bases each). The sequence was obtained from a man aged 18 to 35 with type 2 diabetes. The sequenced sample was peripheral blood mononuclear cells (PBMCs). CDR3 nucleotides: TGTGCCAGCAGGGAAGTGGGGGACGAGCAGTACTTC. Translated: CASREVGDEQYF.